Listed below are T cell receptor beta chains from one sample, sequenced in a study of blood T cell repertoires in COVID-19. This table comes from immunoSEQ multiplex PCR, and its TCRdb copy is limited to in-frame clones, with some not included. The table has roughly 320,000 clones, over 75% seen once. Sample: peripheral blood. The receptors here all came from a human donor in a cohort sampled during active COVID-19. Both conserved end residues are part of each CDR3. The D gene is left open where the match is weak. A clone size is listed for some rows: how often the clone was seen (once, few, many), or a class if it is expanded.

clone_size: NA
d_call: NA
j_call: TRBJ2-3
v_call: TRBV7-3
cdr3_length: 13
cdr3_nt: TGTGCCAGCAGCCACGGGACTACAGATACGCAGTATTTT
cdr3_aa: CASSHGTTDTQYF

clone_size: NA
d_call: TRBD1
j_call: TRBJ1-1
v_call: TRBV5-1
cdr3_length: 15
cdr3_nt: TGCGCCAGCAGCCCCAGACAGGGGTTAAACACTGAAGCTTTCTTT
cdr3_aa: CASSPRQGLNTEAFF

clone_size: once
d_call: TRBD2
j_call: TRBJ2-7
v_call: TRBV3-1/TRBV3-2
cdr3_length: 15
cdr3_nt: TGTGCCAGCAGCTTTAGCCTAGCGGGGTCCTACGAGCAGTACTTC
cdr3_aa: CASSFSLAGSYEQYF

clone_size: once
d_call: NA
j_call: TRBJ2-3
v_call: TRBV7-9
cdr3_length: 11
cdr3_nt: TGTGCCAGCACCGACGGGGATACGCAGTATTTT
cdr3_aa: CASTDGDTQYF

clone_size: NA
d_call: TRBD1
j_call: TRBJ2-7
v_call: TRBV18
cdr3_length: 16
cdr3_nt: TGTGCCAGCTCACCACCTGTGGGACAGGGGCGCGACGAGCAGTACTTC
cdr3_aa: CASSPPVGQGRDEQYF

clone_size: NA
d_call: TRBD1
j_call: TRBJ2-3
v_call: TRBV5-1
cdr3_length: 16
cdr3_nt: TGCGCCAGCAGCTTGACCGGGACAGGGGTAACAGATACGCAGTATTTT
cdr3_aa: CASSLTGTGVTDTQYF

clone_size: few
d_call: NA
j_call: TRBJ1-2
v_call: TRBV11-2
cdr3_length: 15
cdr3_nt: TGTGCCAGCAGCTTAGAGTACGGTCCTAACTATGGCTACACCTTC
cdr3_aa: CASSLEYGPNYGYTF

clone_size: NA
d_call: NA
j_call: TRBJ2-7
v_call: TRBV30
cdr3_length: 14
cdr3_nt: TGTGCCTGGAGTTGGATGGGGACTCCCTACGAGCAGTACTTC
cdr3_aa: CAWSWMGTPYEQYF

clone_size: NA
d_call: TRBD1
j_call: TRBJ1-1
v_call: TRBV18
cdr3_length: 16
cdr3_nt: TGTGCCAGCTCACCGACGCTGGACAGGGGTAACACTGAAGCTTTCTTT
cdr3_aa: CASSPTLDRGNTEAFF

clone_size: NA
d_call: NA
j_call: TRBJ2-2
v_call: TRBV6-5
cdr3_length: 13
cdr3_nt: TGTGCCAGCAGTACATTAAACACCGGGGAGCTGTTTTTT
cdr3_aa: CASSTLNTGELFF

clone_size: NA
d_call: TRBD1
j_call: TRBJ2-5
v_call: TRBV24-1
cdr3_length: 13
cdr3_nt: TGTGCCACCAGTGATCCCCCGACAGGGGCCCAGTACTTC
cdr3_aa: CATSDPPTGAQYF

clone_size: NA
d_call: TRBD1
j_call: TRBJ1-4
v_call: TRBV12-5
cdr3_length: 16
cdr3_nt: TGTGCTAGTGGTTCCGCCATGGGACAGGGGAATGAAAAACTGTTTTTT
cdr3_aa: CASGSAMGQGNEKLFF

clone_size: NA
d_call: NA
j_call: TRBJ1-1
v_call: TRBV3-1/TRBV3-2
cdr3_length: 12
cdr3_nt: TGTGCCAGCAGCCACCAGAACACTGAAGCTTTCTTT
cdr3_aa: CASSHQNTEAFF

clone_size: NA
d_call: NA
j_call: TRBJ2-3
v_call: TRBV2
cdr3_length: 14
cdr3_nt: TGTGCCAGCACTACAGGACCTAGCACAGATACGCAGTATTTT
cdr3_aa: CASTTGPSTDTQYF

clone_size: NA
d_call: TRBD1
j_call: TRBJ2-5
v_call: TRBV7-3
cdr3_length: 16
cdr3_nt: TGTGCCAGCAGCCCCGGACAGGGGGCGCTTGTGGAGACCCAGTACTTC
cdr3_aa: CASSPGQGALVETQYF

clone_size: NA
d_call: NA
j_call: TRBJ1-6
v_call: TRBV4-2
cdr3_length: 14
cdr3_nt: TGTGCCAGCAGCCAAGTCCGACAGGATTCACCCCTCCACTTT
cdr3_aa: CASSQVRQDSPLHF

clone_size: NA
d_call: NA
j_call: TRBJ1-2
v_call: TRBV18
cdr3_length: 15
cdr3_nt: TGTGCCAGCTCGAACGCGCACGGGGGGGCTCCTGGCTACACCTTC
cdr3_aa: CASSNAHGGAPGYTF

clone_size: NA
d_call: NA
j_call: TRBJ2-2
v_call: TRBV18
cdr3_length: 15
cdr3_nt: TGTGCCAGCTCACCACCGCTACGGGACACCGGGGAGCTGTTTTTT
cdr3_aa: CASSPPLRDTGELFF

clone_size: NA
d_call: TRBD1
j_call: TRBJ1-3
v_call: TRBV20-1
cdr3_length: 16
cdr3_nt: TGCAGTGCTAGTCGCGGGGACCTAACAGGGGGTAACACCATATATTTT
cdr3_aa: CSASRGDLTGGNTIYF

clone_size: NA
d_call: NA
j_call: TRBJ1-3
v_call: TRBV5-6
cdr3_length: 17
cdr3_nt: TGTGCCAGCCAAAAGTGGACTCAATCTCCCTCTGGAAACACCATATATTTT
cdr3_aa: CASQKWTQSPSGNTIYF

clone_size: NA
d_call: NA
j_call: TRBJ1-5
v_call: TRBV18
cdr3_length: 13
cdr3_nt: TGTGCCAGCTCACCGGACAGTTGGAAGCCCCAGCATTTT
cdr3_aa: CASSPDSWKPQHF

clone_size: NA
d_call: NA
j_call: TRBJ1-1
v_call: TRBV29-1
cdr3_length: 13
cdr3_nt: TGCAGCGTTGAACTCCCAGGGAACACTGAAGCTTTCTTT
cdr3_aa: CSVELPGNTEAFF

clone_size: NA
d_call: NA
j_call: TRBJ2-1
v_call: TRBV3-1/TRBV3-2
cdr3_length: 15
cdr3_nt: TGTGCCAGCAGCCAGCGCGAGGCCGCCTACAATGAGCAGTTCTTC
cdr3_aa: CASSQREAAYNEQFF